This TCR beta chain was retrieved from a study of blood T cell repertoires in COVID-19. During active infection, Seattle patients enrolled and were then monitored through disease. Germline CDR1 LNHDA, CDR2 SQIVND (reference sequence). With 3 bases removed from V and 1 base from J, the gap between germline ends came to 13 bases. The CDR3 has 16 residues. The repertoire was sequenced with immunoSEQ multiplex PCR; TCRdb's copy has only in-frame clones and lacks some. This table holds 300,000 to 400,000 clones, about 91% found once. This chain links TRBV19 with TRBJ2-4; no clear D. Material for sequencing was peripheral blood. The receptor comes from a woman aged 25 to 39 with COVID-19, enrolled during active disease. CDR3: CASSILRYEAKNIQYF. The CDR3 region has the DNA TGTGCCAGTAGTATTTTGCGTTACGAGGCCAAAAACATTCAGTACTTC.